Presented here are 9 T cell receptor beta chains from one specimen sequenced in a study of control samples from healthy donors and cancer patients. The table came from immunoSEQ multiplex PCR; TCRdb's copy has only in-frame clones and leaves some out. The table shows about 170,000 clones, with about 94% occurring only once. The sequencing input was blood. The source is an older woman in good health.

The J gene is TRBJ1-2, the V gene TRBV7-2; the D gene is possibly TRBD1 (6 bases). Trimming removed 6 bases from V and 3 bases from J, with 11 bases in between. Germline V CDR1 and CDR2: SGHTA, FQGNSA. This CDR3 has 13 amino acids. The CDR3 nucleotides are TGTGCCAGCAGATTACAGGGAGACTATGGCTACACCTTC. This gives the protein CASRLQGDYGYTF. The variable domain in full, completed from reference TRBV7-2 and TRBJ1-2, reads GAGVSQSPSNKVTEKGKDVELRCDPISGHTALYWYRQSLGQGLEFLIYFQGNSAPDKSGLPSDRFSAERTGGSVSTLTIQRTQQEDSAVYLCASRLQGDYGYTFGSGTRLTVV.

The V call is TRBV3-1 (or the pseudogene TRBV3-2), the J call TRBJ1-1; D gene ambiguous. CDR1 and CDR2 from the germline V gene are LGHDT and YNNKEL (reference sequence). The CDR3 consists of 14 residues. Trimming removed 0 bases at V and 2 bases at J, with 7 bases between. The chain's CDR3 is CASSQDGFNTEAFF. The CDR3 nucleotides read TGTGCCAGCAGCCAAGATGGTTTTAACACTGAAGCTTTCTTT.

The V call is TRBV6-6, the J call TRBJ1-1; D remains unclear. Trimming pared 7 bases from V and 6 bases from J, leaving 6 bases between. From germline, CDR1 is MNHNY and CDR2 SVGAGI (reference sequence). The length of the CDR3 is 10 residues. This CDR3 reads CASKRAEAFF. The CDR3 nucleotides read TGTGCCAGCAAGAGGGCTGAAGCTTTCTTT.

This clone was observed a few times. The chain joins TRBV6-1 to TRBJ2-7; perhaps TRBD1 as D (5 bases). This CDR3 has 18 amino acids. The germline CDR1 and CDR2 sequences are MNHNS and SASEGT. V was trimmed by 2 bases and J by 5 bases, leaving 25 bases between them. For the CDR3, the DNA is TGTGCCAGCAGTGAAAGGGGATTAAGGGCAGGTGTTGGGAACGAGCAGTACTTC. Translated, it gives CASSERGLRAGVGNEQYF.

The CDR3 DNA reads as TGTGCCATCAGTGTAGCGGGGGGCCAAAGCTCCTACAATGAGCAGTTCTTC. Protein sequence: CAISVAGGQSSYNEQFF. The V call is TRBV10-3, the J call TRBJ2-1; 10 bases are a match to TRBD2. CDR1 is ENHRY and CDR2 is SYGVKD in the germline V gene. This CDR3 comprises 17 residues. V gave up 4 bases and J gave up 0 bases; unmatched junction bases: 6.

This chain joins TRBV6-5 and TRBJ2-5; D remains ambiguous. Germline assignment: CDR1 MNHEY and CDR2 SVGAGI. The CDR3 totals 15 residues. The ends were cut back, 6 bases at V and 2 bases at J, with 16 bases in the middle. CDR3 sequence reads: CASSPPRIGQETQYF. The CDR3 nucleotides are TGTGCCAGCAGCCCACCCCGGATCGGGCAAGAGACCCAGTACTTC.

The CDR3 DNA reads TGTGCCAGCGGGGCACCTTACCTAGAGACCCAGTACTTC. This sequence encodes CASGAPYLETQYF. The chain employs TRBV27 and TRBJ2-5, with D tentatively TRBD1 (5 bases). V was pared by 8 bases and J by 4 bases, with 14 bases between. Germline V gene sequence: CDR1 MNHEY, CDR2 SMNVEV (reference sequence). The length of the CDR3 is 13 residues.

This clone was seen once. The chain carries TRBV13 and TRBJ2-7, with 10 bases aligning to TRBD2. Germline trimming cut 6 bases from V and 4 bases from J; bases unmatched to any gene: 9. The CDR3 loop spans 15 amino acids. From germline, CDR1 is PRHDT and CDR2 FYEKMQ (reference sequence). CDR3 sequence (DNA): TGTGCCAGCAGGTCGACGGGACTAGCGATTTACGAGCAGTACTTC. Protein product: CASRSTGLAIYEQYF.

This chain connects TRBV28 to TRBJ1-5, with D unclear. V lost 7 bases and J 5 bases, leaving 6 bases between the germline ends. The CDR3 runs 11 residues. Germline V gives CDR1 MDHEN, CDR2 SYDVKM. The CDR3: CASNSDQPQHF. The CDR3 nucleotides are TGTGCCAGCAACAGTGATCAGCCCCAGCATTTT.